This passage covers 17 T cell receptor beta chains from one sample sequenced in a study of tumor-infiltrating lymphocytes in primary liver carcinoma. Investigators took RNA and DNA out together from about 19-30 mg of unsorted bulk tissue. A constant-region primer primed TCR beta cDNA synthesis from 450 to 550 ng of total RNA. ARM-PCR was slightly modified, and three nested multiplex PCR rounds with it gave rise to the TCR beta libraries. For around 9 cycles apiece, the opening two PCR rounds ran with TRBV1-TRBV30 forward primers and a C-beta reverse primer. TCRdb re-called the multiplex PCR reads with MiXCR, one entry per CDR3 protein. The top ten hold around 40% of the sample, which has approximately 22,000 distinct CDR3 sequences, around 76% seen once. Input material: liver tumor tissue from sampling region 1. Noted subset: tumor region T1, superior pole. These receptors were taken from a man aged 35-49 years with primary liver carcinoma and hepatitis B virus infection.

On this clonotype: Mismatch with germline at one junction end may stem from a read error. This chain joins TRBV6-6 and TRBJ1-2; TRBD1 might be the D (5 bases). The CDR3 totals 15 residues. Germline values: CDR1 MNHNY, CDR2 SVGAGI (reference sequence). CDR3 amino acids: CDSSPELSPDNIYTF. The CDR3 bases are TGTGACAGCAGTCCTGAGCTCTCACCGGACAATATCTACACCTTC.

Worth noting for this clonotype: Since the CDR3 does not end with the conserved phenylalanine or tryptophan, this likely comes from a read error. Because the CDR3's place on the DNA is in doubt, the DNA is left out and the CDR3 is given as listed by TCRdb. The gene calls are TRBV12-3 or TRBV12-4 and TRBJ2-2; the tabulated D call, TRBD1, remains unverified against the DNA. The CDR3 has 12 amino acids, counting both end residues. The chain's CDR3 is CASSLCPGELFS.

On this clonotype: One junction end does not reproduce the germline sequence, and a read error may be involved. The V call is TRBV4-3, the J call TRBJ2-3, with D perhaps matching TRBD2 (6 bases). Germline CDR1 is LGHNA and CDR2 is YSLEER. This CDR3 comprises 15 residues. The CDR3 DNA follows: TGTACCAGCAGCCTAGGACGGGGGTCCACAGATACGCAGTATTTT. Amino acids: CTSSLGRGSTDTQYF.

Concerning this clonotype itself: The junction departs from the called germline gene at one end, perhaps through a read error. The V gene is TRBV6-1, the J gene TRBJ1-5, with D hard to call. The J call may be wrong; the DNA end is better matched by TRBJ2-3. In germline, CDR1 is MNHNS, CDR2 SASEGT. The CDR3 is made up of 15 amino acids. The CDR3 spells CANSEIFYSNQPQYF. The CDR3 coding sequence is TGTGCCAACAGTGAAATCTTCTATAGCAATCAGCCCCAGTATTTT.

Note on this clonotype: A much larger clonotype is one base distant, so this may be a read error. The DNA for the CDR3 is TGCAATCTACGCGGACAGACGAACACTGAAGCTTTCTTT. Encoded protein: CNLRGQTNTEAFF. V and J are TRBV20-1 and TRBJ1-1, with D tentatively TRBD1 (6 bases). Germline CDR1 reads DFQATT; CDR2 reads SNEGSKA (reference sequence). The CDR3 runs to 13 residues.

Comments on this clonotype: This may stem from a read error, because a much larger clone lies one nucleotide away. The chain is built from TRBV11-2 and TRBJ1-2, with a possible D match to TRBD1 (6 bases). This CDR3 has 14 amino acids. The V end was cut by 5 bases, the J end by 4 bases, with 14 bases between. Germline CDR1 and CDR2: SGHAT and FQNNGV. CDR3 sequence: CASSPAGRGYGYTF. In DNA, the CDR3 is TGTGCCAGCAGCCCAGCCGGCAGGGGCTATGGCTACACCTTC.

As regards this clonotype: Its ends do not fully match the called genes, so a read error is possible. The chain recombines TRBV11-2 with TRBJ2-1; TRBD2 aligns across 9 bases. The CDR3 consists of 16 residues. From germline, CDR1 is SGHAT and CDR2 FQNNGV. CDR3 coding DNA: TGTGCCAGCAGCTTAGAACTCCTAGCGGGAAAGGATGAACAGTTCTTC. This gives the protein CASSLELLAGKDEQFF.

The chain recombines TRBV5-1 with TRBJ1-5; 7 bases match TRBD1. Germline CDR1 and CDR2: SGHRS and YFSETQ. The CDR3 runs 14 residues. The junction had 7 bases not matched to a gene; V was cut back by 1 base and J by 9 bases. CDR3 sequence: CASSLSGDSLPQHF. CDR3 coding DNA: TGCGCCAGCAGCTTGTCAGGGGACAGTCTGCCCCAGCATTTT.

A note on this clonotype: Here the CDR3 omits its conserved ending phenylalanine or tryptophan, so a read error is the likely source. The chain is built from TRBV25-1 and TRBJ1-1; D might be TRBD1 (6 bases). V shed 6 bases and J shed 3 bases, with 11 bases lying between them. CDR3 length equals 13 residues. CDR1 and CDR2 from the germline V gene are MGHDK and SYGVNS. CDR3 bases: TGTGCCAGCAGAGGACAGATGGACACTGAAGCTTTCCTT. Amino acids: CASRGQMDTEAFL.

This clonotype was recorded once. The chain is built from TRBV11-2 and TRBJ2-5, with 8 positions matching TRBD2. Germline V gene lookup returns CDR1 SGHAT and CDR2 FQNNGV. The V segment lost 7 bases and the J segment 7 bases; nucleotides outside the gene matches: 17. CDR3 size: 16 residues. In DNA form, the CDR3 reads TGTGCCAGCAACCAAACTCCCGGGGGGGGGAAAGGGACCCAGTACTTC. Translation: CASNQTPGGGKGTQYF.

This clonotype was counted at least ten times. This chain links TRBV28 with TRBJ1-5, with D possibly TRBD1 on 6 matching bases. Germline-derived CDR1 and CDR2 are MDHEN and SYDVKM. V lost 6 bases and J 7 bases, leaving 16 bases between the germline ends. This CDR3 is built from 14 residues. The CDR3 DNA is TGTGCCAGCAGCCCCCTGACAGGAACCCAGCCCCAGCATTTT. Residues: CASSPLTGTQPQHF. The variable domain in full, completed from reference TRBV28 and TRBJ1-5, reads DVKVTQSSRYLVKRTGEKVFLECVQDMDHENMFWYRQDPGLGLRLIYFSYDVKMKEKGDIPEGYSVSREKKERFSLILESASTNQTSMYLCASSPLTGTQPQHFGDGTRLSIL.

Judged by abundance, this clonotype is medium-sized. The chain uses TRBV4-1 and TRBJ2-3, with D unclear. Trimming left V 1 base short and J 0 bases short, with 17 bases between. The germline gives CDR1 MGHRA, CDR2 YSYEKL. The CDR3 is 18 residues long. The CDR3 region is CASSQGFGSATSTDTQYF. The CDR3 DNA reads TGCGCCAGCAGCCAAGGGTTCGGCAGTGCTACTAGCACAGATACGCAGTATTTT.

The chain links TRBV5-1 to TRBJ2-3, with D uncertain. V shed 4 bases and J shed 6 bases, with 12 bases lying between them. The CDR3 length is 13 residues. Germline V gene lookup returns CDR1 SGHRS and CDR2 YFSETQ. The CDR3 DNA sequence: TGCGCCAGCAGCCTCATAGGAACCGATACGCAGTATTTT. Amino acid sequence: CASSLIGTDTQYF. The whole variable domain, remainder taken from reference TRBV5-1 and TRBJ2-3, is KAGVTQTPRYLIKTRGQQVTLSCSPISGHRSVSWYQQTPGQGLQFLFEYFSETQRNKGNFPGRFSGRQFSNSRSEMNVSTLELGDSALYLCASSLIGTDTQYFGPGTRLTVL.

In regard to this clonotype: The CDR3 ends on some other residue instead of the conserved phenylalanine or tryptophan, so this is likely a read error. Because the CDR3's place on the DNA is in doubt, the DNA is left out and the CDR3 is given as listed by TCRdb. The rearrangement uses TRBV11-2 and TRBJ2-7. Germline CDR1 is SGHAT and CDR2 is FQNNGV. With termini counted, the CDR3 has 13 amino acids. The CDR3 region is CASSFDSAYEHYL.

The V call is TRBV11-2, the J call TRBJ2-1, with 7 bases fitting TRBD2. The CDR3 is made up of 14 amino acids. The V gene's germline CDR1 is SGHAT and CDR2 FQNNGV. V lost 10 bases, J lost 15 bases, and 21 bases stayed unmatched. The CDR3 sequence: CAINLGGTWNERFF. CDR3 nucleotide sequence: TGTGCCATCAACCTCGGGGGGACGTGGAATGAGAGGTTCTTC. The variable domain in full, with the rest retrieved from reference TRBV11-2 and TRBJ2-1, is EAGVAQSPRYKIIEKRQSVAFWCNPISGHATLYWYQQILGQGPKLLIQFQNNGVVDDSQLPKDRFSAERLKGVDSTLKIQPAKLEDSAVYLCAINLGGTWNERFFGPGTRLTVL.

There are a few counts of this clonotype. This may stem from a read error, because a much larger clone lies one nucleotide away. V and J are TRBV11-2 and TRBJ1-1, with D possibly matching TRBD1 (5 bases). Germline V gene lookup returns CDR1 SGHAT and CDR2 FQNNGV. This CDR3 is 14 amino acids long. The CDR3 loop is CVSSLKEGPPEAFF. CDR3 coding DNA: TGTGTCAGCAGCTTAAAGGAGGGGCCCCCTGAAGCTTTCTTT.

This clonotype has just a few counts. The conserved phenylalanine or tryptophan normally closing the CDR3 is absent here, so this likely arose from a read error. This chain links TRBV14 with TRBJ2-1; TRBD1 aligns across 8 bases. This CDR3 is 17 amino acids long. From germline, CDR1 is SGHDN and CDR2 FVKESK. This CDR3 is CASSRSTGAGSYNEQFL. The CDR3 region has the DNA TGTGCTAGCAGCCGATCGACAGGGGCCGGGTCCTACAATGAGCAGTTCCTC.